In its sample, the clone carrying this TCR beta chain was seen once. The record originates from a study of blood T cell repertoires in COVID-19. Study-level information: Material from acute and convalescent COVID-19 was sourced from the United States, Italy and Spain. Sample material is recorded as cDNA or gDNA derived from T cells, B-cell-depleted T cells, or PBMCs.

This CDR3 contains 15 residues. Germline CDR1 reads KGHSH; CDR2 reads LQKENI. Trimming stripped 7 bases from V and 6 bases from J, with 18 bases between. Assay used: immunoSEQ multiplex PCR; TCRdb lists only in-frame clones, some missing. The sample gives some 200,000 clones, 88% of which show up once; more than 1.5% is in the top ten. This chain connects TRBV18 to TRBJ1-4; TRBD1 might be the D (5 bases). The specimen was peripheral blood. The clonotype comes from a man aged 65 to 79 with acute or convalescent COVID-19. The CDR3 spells CASFTPQDMDEKLFF. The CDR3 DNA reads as TGTGCCAGCTTCACCCCCCAGGACATGGATGAAAAACTGTTTTTT. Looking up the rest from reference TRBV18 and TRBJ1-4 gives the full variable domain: NAGVMQNPRHLVRRRGQEARLRCSPMKGHSHVYWYRQLPEEGLKFMVYLQKENIIDESGMPKERFSAEFPKEGPSILRIQQVVRGDSAAYFCASFTPQDMDEKLFFGSGTQLSVL.